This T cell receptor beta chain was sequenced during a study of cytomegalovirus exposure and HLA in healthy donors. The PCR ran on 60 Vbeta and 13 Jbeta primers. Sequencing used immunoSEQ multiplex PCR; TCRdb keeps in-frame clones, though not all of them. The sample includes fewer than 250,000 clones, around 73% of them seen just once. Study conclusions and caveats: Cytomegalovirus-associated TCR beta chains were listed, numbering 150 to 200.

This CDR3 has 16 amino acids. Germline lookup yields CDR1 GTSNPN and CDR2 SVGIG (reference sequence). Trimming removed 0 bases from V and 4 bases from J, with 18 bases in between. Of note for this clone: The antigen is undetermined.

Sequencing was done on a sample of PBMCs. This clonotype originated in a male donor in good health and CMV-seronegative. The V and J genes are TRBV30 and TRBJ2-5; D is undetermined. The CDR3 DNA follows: TGTGCCTGGAGTGTACGCGGCGGCGCCTCCGGAGAGACCCAGTACTTC. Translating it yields CAWSVRGGASGETQYF.